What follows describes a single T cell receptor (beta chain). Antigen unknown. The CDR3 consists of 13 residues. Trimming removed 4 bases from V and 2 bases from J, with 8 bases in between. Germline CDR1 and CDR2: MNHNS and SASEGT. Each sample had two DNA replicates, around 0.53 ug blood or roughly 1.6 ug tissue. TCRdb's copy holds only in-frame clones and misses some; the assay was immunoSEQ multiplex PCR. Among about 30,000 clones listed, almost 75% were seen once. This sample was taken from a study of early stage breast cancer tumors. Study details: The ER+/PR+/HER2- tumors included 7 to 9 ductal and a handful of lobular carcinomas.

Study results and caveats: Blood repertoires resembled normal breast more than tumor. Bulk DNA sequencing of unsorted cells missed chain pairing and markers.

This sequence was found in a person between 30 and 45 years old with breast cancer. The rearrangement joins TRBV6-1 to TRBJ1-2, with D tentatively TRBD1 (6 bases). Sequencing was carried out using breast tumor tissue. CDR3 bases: TGTGCCAGCAGTGCTCAGGGGAACTATGGCTACACCTTC. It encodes CASSAQGNYGYTF.